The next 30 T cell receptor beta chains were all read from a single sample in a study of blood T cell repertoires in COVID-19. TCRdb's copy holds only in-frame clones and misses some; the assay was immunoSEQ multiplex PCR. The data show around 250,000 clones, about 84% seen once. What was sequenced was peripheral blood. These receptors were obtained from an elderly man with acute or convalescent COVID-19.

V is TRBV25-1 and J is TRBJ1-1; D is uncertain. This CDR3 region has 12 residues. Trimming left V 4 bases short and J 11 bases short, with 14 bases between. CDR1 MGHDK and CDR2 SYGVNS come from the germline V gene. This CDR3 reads CASSVFAGRAFF. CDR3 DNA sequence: TGTGCCAGCAGTGTGTTTGCGGGGAGGGCTTTCTTT.

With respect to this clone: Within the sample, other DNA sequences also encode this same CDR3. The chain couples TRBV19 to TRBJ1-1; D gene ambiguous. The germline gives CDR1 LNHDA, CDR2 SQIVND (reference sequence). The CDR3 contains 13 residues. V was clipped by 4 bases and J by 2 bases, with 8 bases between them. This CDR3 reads CASSTYLNTEAFF. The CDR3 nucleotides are TGTGCCAGTAGTACTTATTTAAACACTGAAGCTTTCTTT.

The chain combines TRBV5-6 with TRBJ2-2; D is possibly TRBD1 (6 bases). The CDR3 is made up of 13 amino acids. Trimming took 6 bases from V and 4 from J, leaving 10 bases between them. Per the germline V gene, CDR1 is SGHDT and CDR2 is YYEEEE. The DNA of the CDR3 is TGTGCCAGCAACCAAGGGGGCACCGGGGAGCTGTTTTTT. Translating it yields CASNQGGTGELFF.

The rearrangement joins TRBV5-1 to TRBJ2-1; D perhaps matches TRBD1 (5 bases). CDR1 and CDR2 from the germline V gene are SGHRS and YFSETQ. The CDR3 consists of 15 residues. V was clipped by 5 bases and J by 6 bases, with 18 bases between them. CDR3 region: CASRSLRQLGNEQFF. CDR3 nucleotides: TGCGCCAGCAGGAGTTTGAGACAGCTGGGCAATGAGCAGTTCTTC.

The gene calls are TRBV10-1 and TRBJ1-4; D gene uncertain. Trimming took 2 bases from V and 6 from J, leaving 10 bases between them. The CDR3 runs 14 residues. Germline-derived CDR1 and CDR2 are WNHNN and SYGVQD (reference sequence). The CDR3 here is CASSEAGLDEKLFF. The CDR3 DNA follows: TGCGCCAGCAGTGAGGCGGGATTGGATGAAAAACTGTTTTTT.

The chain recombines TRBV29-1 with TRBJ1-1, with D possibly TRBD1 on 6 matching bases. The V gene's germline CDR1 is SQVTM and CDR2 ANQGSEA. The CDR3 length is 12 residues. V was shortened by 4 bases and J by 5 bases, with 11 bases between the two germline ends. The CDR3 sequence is CSVVRGSTEAFF. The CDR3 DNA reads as TGCAGCGTTGTCAGGGGTTCTACTGAAGCTTTCTTT.

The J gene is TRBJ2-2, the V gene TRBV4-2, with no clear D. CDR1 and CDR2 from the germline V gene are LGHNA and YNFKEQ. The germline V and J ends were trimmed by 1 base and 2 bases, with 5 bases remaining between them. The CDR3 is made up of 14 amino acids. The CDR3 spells CASSQVLNTGELFF. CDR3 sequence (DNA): TGTGCCAGCAGCCAAGTACTTAACACCGGGGAGCTGTTTTTT.

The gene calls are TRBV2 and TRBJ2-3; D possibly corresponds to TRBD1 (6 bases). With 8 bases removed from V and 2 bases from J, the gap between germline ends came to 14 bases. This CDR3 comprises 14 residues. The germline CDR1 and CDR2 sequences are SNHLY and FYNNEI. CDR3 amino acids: CASPIRGNTDTQYF. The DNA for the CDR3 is TGTGCCAGCCCTATCAGGGGAAACACAGATACGCAGTATTTT.

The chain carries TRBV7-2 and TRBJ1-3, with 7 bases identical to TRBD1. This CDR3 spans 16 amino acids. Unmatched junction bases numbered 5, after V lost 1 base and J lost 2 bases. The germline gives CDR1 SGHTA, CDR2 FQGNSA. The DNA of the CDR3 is TGTGCCAGCAGCTTAGTCGCAGGGGGAACTGGAAACACCATATATTTT. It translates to CASSLVAGGTGNTIYF. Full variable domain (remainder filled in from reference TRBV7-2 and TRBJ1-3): GAGVSQSPSNKVTEKGKDVELRCDPISGHTALYWYRQSLGQGLEFLIYFQGNSAPDKSGLPSDRFSAERTGGSVSTLTIQRTQQEDSAVYLCASSLVAGGTGNTIYFGEGSWLTVV.

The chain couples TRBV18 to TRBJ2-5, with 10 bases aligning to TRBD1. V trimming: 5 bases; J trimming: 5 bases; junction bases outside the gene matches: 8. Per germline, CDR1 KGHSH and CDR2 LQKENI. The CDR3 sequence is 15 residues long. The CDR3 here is CASSFPGQGSETQYF. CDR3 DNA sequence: TGTGCCAGCTCATTTCCGGGACAGGGGTCGGAGACCCAGTACTTC.

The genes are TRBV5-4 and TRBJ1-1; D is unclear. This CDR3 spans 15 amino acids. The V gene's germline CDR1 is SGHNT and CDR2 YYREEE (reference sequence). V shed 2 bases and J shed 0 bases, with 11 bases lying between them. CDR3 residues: CASSLAGGMNTEAFF. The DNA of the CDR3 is TGTGCCAGCAGCTTAGCCGGAGGGATGAACACTGAAGCTTTCTTT.

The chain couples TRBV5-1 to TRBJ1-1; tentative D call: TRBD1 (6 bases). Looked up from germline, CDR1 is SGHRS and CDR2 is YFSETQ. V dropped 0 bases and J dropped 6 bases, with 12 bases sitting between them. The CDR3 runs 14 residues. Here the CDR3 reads CASSLAGGPAEAFF. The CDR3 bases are TGCGCCAGCAGCTTGGCGGGGGGGCCCGCTGAAGCTTTCTTT. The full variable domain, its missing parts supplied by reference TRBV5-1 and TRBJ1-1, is KAGVTQTPRYLIKTRGQQVTLSCSPISGHRSVSWYQQTPGQGLQFLFEYFSETQRNKGNFPGRFSGRQFSNSRSEMNVSTLELGDSALYLCASSLAGGPAEAFFGQGTRLTVV.

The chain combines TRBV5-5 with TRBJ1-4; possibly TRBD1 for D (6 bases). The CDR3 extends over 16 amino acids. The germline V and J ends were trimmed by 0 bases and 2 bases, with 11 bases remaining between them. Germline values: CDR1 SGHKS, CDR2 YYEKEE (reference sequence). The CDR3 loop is CASSLAGRGTNEKLFF. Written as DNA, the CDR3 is TGTGCCAGCAGCTTGGCCGGCAGGGGTACTAATGAAAAACTGTTTTTT.

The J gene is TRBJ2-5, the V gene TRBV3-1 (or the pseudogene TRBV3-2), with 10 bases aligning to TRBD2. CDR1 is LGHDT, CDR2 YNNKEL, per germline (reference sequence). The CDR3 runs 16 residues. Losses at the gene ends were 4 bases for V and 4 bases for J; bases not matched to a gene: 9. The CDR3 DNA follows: TGTGCCAGCAGCCCCGGTGGGACTAGCGTTAGAGAGACCCAGTACTTC. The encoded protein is CASSPGGTSVRETQYF.

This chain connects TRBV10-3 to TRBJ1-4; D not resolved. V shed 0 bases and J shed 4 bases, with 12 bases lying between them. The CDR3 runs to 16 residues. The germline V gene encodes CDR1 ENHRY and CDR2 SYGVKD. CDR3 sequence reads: CAISESGAPDNEKLFF. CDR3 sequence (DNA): TGTGCCATCAGTGAGTCGGGCGCCCCGGATAATGAAAAACTGTTTTTT.

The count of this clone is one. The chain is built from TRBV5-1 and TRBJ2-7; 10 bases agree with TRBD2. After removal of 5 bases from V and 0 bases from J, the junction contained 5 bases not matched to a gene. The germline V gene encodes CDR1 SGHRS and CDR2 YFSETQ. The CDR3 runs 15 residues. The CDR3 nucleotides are TGCGCCAGCAGAACGGGACTAGCGCTCTCCTACGAGCAGTACTTC. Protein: CASRTGLALSYEQYF.

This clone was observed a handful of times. The CDR3 reads CMAGLTNEAFF. The DNA for the CDR3 is TGCATGGCAGGCCTTACCAATGAAGCTTTCTTT. V usage is TRBV29-1 and J usage is TRBJ1-1; D is uncertain. CDR1 and CDR2 from the germline V gene are SQVTM and ANQGSEA. CDR3 length: 11 amino acids.

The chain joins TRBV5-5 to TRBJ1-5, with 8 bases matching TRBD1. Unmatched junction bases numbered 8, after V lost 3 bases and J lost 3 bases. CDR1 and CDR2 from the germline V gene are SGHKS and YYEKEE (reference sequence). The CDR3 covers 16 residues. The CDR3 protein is CASSSDREKLNQPQHF. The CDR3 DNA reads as TGTGCCAGCAGCTCGGACAGGGAAAAACTCAATCAGCCCCAGCATTTT.

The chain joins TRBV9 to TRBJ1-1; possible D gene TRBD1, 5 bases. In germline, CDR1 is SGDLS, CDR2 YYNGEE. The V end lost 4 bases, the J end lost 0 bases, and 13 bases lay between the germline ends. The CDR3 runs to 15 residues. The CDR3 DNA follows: TGTGCCAGCAGCCCGGGGGGGGAACTGAACACTGAAGCTTTCTTT. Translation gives CASSPGGELNTEAFF.

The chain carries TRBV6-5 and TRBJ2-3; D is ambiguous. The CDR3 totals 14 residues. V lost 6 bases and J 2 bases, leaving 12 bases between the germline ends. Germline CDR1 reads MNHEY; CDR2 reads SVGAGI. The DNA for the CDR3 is TGTGCCAGCAGGGTAGAGGAGAACACAGATACGCAGTATTTT. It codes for CASRVEENTDTQYF.

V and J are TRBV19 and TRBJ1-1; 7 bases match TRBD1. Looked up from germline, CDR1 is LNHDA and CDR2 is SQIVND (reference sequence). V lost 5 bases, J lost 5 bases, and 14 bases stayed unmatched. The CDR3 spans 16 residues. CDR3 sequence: CASSVRGQTWRTEAFF. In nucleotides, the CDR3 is TGTGCCAGTAGTGTTAGGGGGCAAACCTGGAGAACTGAAGCTTTCTTT.

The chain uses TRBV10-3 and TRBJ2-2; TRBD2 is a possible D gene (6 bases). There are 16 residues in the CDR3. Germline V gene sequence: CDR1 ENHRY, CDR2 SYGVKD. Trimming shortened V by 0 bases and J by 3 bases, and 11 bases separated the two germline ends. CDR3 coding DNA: TGTGCCATCAGTGAGTCACAGTGGAGGGACACCGGGGAGCTGTTTTTT. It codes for CAISESQWRDTGELFF.

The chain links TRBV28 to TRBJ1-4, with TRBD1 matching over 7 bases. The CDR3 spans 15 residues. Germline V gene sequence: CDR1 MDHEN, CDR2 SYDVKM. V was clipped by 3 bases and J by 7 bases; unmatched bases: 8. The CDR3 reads CASSFNRGGLEKLFF. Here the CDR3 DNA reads TGTGCCAGCAGTTTTAACAGGGGCGGACTTGAAAAACTGTTTTTT.

The CDR3, as DNA: TGTGCCAGCTCACCACAATACAGGGTCCACGAGCAGTACTTC. It encodes CASSPQYRVHEQYF. The rearrangement uses TRBV18 and TRBJ2-7; D perhaps matches TRBD1 (6 bases). Germline V gives CDR1 KGHSH, CDR2 LQKENI. The CDR3 extends over 14 amino acids. Trimming cost V 1 base and J 5 bases, with 12 bases left between them.

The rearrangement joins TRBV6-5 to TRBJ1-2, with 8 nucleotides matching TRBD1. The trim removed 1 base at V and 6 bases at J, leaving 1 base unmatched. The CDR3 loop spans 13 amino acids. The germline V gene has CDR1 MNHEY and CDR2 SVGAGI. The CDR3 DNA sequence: TGTGCCAGCAGTTACTTGACAGGGGATGGCTACACCTTC. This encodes CASSYLTGDGYTF.

This chain's CDR3 is CASSPGDRGVETQYF. CDR3 nucleotide sequence: TGTGCCAGCAGCCCAGGAGACAGGGGAGTGGAGACCCAGTACTTC. The chain uses TRBV5-4 and TRBJ2-5, with 8 bases that match TRBD1. V lost 4 bases to trimming and J lost 5 bases; unmatched junction nucleotides: 10. Germline V gives CDR1 SGHNT, CDR2 YYREEE (reference sequence). This CDR3 is built from 15 residues.

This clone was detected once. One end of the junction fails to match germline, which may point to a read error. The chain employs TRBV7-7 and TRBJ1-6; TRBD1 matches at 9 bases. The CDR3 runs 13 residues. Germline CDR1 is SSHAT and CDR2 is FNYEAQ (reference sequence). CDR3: CASSLDRGRPLHF. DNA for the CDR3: TGTGCTAGCAGCTTAGACAGGGGGAGACCCCTCCACTTT.

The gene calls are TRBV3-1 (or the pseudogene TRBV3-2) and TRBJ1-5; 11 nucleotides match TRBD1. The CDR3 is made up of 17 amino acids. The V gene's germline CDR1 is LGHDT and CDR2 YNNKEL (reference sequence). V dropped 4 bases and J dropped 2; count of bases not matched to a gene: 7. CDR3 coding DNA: TGTGCCAGCAGCCCGGGGACAGGGGGGCTTGGCAATCAGCCCCAGCATTTT. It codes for CASSPGTGGLGNQPQHF.

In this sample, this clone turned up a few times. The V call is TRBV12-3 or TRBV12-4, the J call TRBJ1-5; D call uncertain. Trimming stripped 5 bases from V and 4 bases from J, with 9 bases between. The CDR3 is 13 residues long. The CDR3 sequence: CASSVGRNQPQHF. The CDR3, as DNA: TGTGCCAGCAGTGTGGGCCGGAATCAGCCCCAGCATTTT.

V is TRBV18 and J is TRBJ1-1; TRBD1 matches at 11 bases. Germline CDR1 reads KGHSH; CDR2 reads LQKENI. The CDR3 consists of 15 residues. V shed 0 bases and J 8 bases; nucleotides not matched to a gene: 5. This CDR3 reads CASSPPMGQGVEAFF. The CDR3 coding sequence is TGTGCCAGCTCACCACCGATGGGACAGGGGGTAGAAGCTTTCTTT.